This TCR beta chain was profiled in a study of tumor-infiltrating lymphocytes in primary liver carcinoma. Study outcomes and limitations: The top-250-clone fraction was significantly higher in tumors than in blood (p = 0.039).

As to this clonotype: Antigen: not known.

The template, roughly 0.45 ug total RNA, yielded TCR beta cDNA made with a constant-region primer. Slightly modified ARM-PCR, run as three nested multiplex PCR rounds, produced the TCR beta libraries. The study ran its first two PCR rounds for about 11 cycles each, using TRBV1-TRBV30 forward primers and a C-beta reverse primer. TCRdb re-derived calls from the multiplex PCR reads in MiXCR, one entry per CDR3 protein. Found here are some 320,000 distinct CDR3 sequences, 65% of them singletons; the top ten hold roughly 9%. RNA was extracted from whole blood without cell sorting, alongside germline DNA. CDR1 and CDR2 (germline): MDHEN, SYDVKM. CDR3 length: 15 amino acids.

Sequencing was performed on peripheral blood. The V call is TRBV28, the J call TRBJ2-1; D gene unclear. The sequence came from a man aged 35 to 55 with primary liver carcinoma and hepatitis B virus infection. The CDR3 sequence is CVNSLSGRVGNEQFF. The CDR3 DNA reads as TGTGTCAACAGTTTATCGGGCCGGGTGGGGAATGAGCAGTTCTTC.